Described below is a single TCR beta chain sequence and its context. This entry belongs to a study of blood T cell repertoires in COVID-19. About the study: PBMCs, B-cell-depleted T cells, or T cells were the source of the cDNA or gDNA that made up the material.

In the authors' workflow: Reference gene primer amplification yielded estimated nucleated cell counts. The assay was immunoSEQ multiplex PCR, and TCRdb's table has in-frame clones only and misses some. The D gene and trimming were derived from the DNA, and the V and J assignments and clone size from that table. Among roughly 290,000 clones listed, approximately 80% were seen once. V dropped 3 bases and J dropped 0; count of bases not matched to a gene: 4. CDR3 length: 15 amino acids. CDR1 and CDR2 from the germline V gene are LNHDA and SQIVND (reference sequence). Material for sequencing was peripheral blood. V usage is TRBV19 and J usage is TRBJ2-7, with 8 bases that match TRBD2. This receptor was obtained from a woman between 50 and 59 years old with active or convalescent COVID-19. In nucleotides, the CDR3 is TGTGCCAGTAGTATTAGCAGCGGGGGCTCCTACGAGCAGTACTTC. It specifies CASSISSGGSYEQYF.